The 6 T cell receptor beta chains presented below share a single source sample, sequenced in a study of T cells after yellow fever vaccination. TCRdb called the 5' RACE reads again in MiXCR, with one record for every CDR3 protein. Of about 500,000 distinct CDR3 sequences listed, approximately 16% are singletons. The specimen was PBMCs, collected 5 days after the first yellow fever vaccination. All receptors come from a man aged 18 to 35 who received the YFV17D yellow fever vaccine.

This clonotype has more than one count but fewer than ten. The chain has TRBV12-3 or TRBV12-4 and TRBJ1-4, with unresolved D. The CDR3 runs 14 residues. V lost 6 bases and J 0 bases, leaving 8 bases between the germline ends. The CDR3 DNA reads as TGTGCCAGCAGCCTGGACGCAACTAATGAAAAACTGTTTTTT. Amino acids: CASSLDATNEKLFF.

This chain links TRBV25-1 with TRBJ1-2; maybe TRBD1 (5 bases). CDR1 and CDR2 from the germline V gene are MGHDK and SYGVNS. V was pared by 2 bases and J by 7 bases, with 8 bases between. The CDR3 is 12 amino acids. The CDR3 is CASSEMGPGYTF. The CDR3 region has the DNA TGTGCCAGCAGTGAAATGGGGCCTGGCTACACCTTC.

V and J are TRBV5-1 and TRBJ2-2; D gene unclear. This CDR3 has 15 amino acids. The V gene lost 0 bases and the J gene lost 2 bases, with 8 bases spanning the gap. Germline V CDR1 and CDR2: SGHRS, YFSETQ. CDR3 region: CASSLVPLNTGELFF. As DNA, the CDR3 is TGCGCCAGCAGCTTGGTCCCTTTAAACACCGGGGAGCTGTTTTTT.

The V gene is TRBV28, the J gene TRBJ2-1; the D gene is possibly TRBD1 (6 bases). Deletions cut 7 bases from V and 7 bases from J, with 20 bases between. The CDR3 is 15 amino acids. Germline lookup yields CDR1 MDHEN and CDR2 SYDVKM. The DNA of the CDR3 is TGTGCCAGCACTCTCTCCTGGGGACATCGGAATGAGCAGTTCTTC. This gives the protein CASTLSWGHRNEQFF.

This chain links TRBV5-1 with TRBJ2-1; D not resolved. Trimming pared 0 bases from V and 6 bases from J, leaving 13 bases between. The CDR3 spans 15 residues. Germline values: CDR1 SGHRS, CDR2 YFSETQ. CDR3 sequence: CASSLAGSTLNEQFF. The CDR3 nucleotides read TGCGCCAGCAGCTTGGCCGGGTCCACCCTCAATGAGCAGTTCTTC.

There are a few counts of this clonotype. The CDR3 region is CASSVAGTGSYNSPLHF. In DNA, the CDR3 is TGTGCCAGCAGCGTAGCGGGTACAGGTTCTTATAATTCACCCCTCCACTTT. V and J are TRBV9 and TRBJ1-6; D might be TRBD1 (5 bases). Germline V CDR1 and CDR2: SGDLS, YYNGEE. V shed 0 bases and J shed 4 bases, with 14 bases lying between them. The CDR3 is 17 amino acids. Full variable domain (outside the CDR3, taken from reference TRBV9 and TRBJ1-6): DSGVTQTPKHLITATGQRVTLRCSPRSGDLSVYWYQQSLDQGLQFLIQYYNGEERAKGNILERFSAQQFPDLHSELNLSSLELGDSALYFCASSVAGTGSYNSPLHFGNGTRLTVT.